One T cell receptor (beta chain) is described in this entry. From germline, CDR1 is KGHSH and CDR2 LQKENI. The CDR3 is 15 amino acids. Between the trimmed V and J ends, which lost 0 bases and 5 bases, there was a span of 14 bases. The data derive from a study of control samples from healthy donors and cancer patients. Some clones are missing from TCRdb's copy, which holds only in-frame ones; the method was immunoSEQ multiplex PCR. Counted here are 95,000 to 150,000 clones, roughly 84% occurring once; the ten biggest clones make up around 1.8%. V and J are TRBV18 and TRBJ2-7; D is undetermined. The TCR sequence derives from a young man in good health. Sequenced material: blood. The CDR3 DNA reads as TGTGCCAGCTCACCACCGAAACTGAAAGGCGACGAGCAGTACTTC. Translated, it gives CASSPPKLKGDEQYF.